The 32 T cell receptor beta chains reported below all come from one sample, sequenced in a study of T-cell reconstitution after alpha-beta-depleted transplantation in children. For TCRbeta, the library was prepared with unique molecular identifiers. MiXCR was run by TCRdb on the PCR reads, yielding one entry per CDR3 protein. Found here are about 980,000 distinct CDR3 sequences, less than 30% of them singletons; the top ten hold about 28%. The sample in question was PBMCs, mostly from graft donor cells, obtained 360 days after TCRalphabeta/CD19-depleted stem cell transplant. All receptors derive from a boy in the first two years of life who had a stem cell transplant for SCID, so the T cells may come from the graft donor.

V usage is TRBV9 and J usage is TRBJ2-5; no reliable D call. The CDR3 spans 13 residues. Germline CDR1 is SGDLS and CDR2 is YYNGEE. Between the trimmed V and J ends, which lost 2 bases and 4 bases, there was a span of 9 bases. The CDR3 DNA follows: TGTGCCAGCAGCGTTGGAGTCGGAGAGACCCAGTACTTC. Translated, it gives CASSVGVGETQYF.

The V call is TRBV5-1, the J call TRBJ1-1; the D is unclear. The germline V gene has CDR1 SGHRS and CDR2 YFSETQ. V gave up 0 bases and J gave up 2 bases, with 11 bases separating them. The CDR3 length is 15 residues. Written as DNA, the CDR3 is TGCGCCAGCAGCTTGGGGATTTTTCCAAACACTGAAGCTTTCTTT. This translates into CASSLGIFPNTEAFF.

The rearrangement links TRBV27 to TRBJ1-1, with D uncertain. The CDR3 is 13 residues long. CDR1 is MNHEY, CDR2 SMNVEV, per germline (reference sequence). Trimming stripped 8 bases from V and 4 bases from J, with 14 bases between. CDR3 protein: CASYPRLGTEAFF. CDR3 in DNA: TGTGCCAGCTACCCGAGGCTCGGCACTGAAGCTTTCTTT.

The chain joins TRBV12-3 or TRBV12-4 to TRBJ2-5; D possibly uses TRBD1 or TRBD2 (6 bases each). The CDR3 is 15 residues long. V shed 5 bases and J shed 6 bases, with 19 bases lying between them. The CDR3 DNA is TGTGCCAGCAGTACTATGGGGGGCCCCGAGAAGACCCAGTACTTC. It is translated as CASSTMGGPEKTQYF.

J is TRBJ1-5 and V is TRBV6-2 or TRBV6-3; D may be TRBD1 (5 bases). The CDR3 covers 17 residues. Deletions cut 0 bases from V and 0 bases from J, with 12 bases between. Germline V gives CDR1 MNHEY, CDR2 SVGEGT. The CDR3 here is CASSYSRVGGSNQPQHF. DNA of the CDR3: TGTGCCAGCAGTTACTCTCGGGTCGGGGGTAGCAATCAGCCCCAGCATTTT.

Only a few counts were recorded for this clonotype. The chain recombines TRBV6-1 with TRBJ2-1; D possibly matches TRBD1 or TRBD2 (5 bases each). CDR1 and CDR2 (germline): MNHNS, SASEGT. The CDR3 is made up of 15 amino acids. Trimming shortened V by 5 bases and J by 4 bases, and 15 bases separated the two germline ends. CDR3 in amino acids: CASSRTGTVYNEQFF. The CDR3 DNA is TGTGCCAGCAGTCGGACCGGGACGGTATACAATGAGCAGTTCTTC.

Only a few counts were recorded for this clonotype. The rearrangement links TRBV2 to TRBJ1-1; 10 bases are a match to TRBD1. Trimming cost V 6 bases and J 5 bases; bases outside gene matches: 6. Germline CDR1 and CDR2: SNHLY and FYNNEI. CDR3 length: 14 amino acids. The CDR3 DNA is TGTGCCAGCAGGACTCCGGGACAGGGGACTGAAGCTTTCTTT. This codes for CASRTPGQGTEAFF.

This clonotype was picked up a small number of times. The rearrangement joins TRBV15 to TRBJ2-3; 11 bases fit TRBD2. This CDR3 contains 14 residues. Per the germline V gene, CDR1 is LNHNV and CDR2 is YYDKDF (reference sequence). The ends lost 6 bases at V and 2 bases at J; junction bases unmatched: 1. CDR3 sequence reads: CATSSGGDTDTQYF. The CDR3 DNA is TGTGCCACCAGTAGCGGGGGGGACACAGATACGCAGTATTTT.

This sequence joins TRBV10-3 and TRBJ1-2; D not resolved. V dropped 2 bases and J dropped 2 bases, with 9 bases sitting between them. The V gene's germline CDR1 is ENHRY and CDR2 SYGVKD. There are 14 residues in the CDR3. This CDR3 is CAISEGGGNYGYTF. In DNA, the CDR3 is TGTGCCATCAGTGAGGGCGGAGGAAACTATGGCTACACCTTC.

CDR3 DNA: TGCGCCAGCAGCTCTTCTATAGGGGCGCGGGTCTTCTTT. It is translated as CASSSSIGARVFF. The rearrangement uses TRBV4-3 and TRBJ1-1, with a tentative D call TRBD1 (5 bases). Trimming cost V 5 bases and J 14 bases, with 21 bases left between them. This CDR3 is built from 13 residues. CDR1 is LGHNA, CDR2 YSLEER, per germline.

The CDR3 loop is CASSFGGPSEQYF. DNA of the CDR3: TGTGCCAGCAGTTTCGGGGGTCCATCCGAGCAGTACTTC. The gene calls are TRBV28 and TRBJ2-7; a weak D match, TRBD2 (6 bases). Deletions cut 3 bases from V and 6 bases from J, with 12 bases between. Germline CDR1 and CDR2: MDHEN and SYDVKM. This CDR3 spans 13 amino acids.

In this sample, this clonotype turned up a few times. The chain links TRBV5-5 to TRBJ2-7, with 11 nucleotides matching TRBD1. The CDR3 has 14 residues. Germline CDR1 reads SGHKS; CDR2 reads YYEKEE (reference sequence). Trimming took 4 bases from V and 7 from J; bases not matched to a gene: 7. The CDR3 region has the DNA TGTGCCAGCAGCCTGCGGACAGGGGGCGGTGAGCAGTACTTC. This gives the protein CASSLRTGGGEQYF.

The J gene is TRBJ2-7, the V gene TRBV10-3; 8 bases are shared with TRBD1. Germline loops: CDR1 ENHRY, CDR2 SYGVKD. The V segment lost 10 bases and the J segment 5 bases; nucleotides outside the gene matches: 7. CDR3 length: 12 residues. CDR3 nucleotides: TGTGCCACCGGTGGACAGGGCGACGAGCAGTACTTC. It is translated as CATGGQGDEQYF.

This chain connects TRBV7-3 to TRBJ2-2; TRBD2 agrees at 9 bases. V was clipped by 1 base and J by 0 bases; unmatched bases: 0. The CDR3 extends over 16 amino acids. Germline CDR1 and CDR2: SGHTA and FQGTGA. The CDR3 protein is CASSLIAGANTGELFF. CDR3 sequence (DNA): TGTGCCAGCAGCTTAATAGCGGGGGCGAACACCGGGGAGCTGTTTTTT.

This rearrangement joins TRBV5-6 to TRBJ2-5; 11 bases align to TRBD2. The CDR3 sequence is 18 residues long. The V and J ends lost 1 base and 5 bases, in that order; junction bases with no gene match: 13. The V gene's germline CDR1 is SGHDT and CDR2 YYEEEE. CDR3 amino acids: CASSLMVLAGGLRETQYF. The CDR3, as DNA: TGTGCCAGCAGCTTGATGGTGCTAGCGGGGGGCCTAAGGGAGACCCAGTACTTC.

There are a few counts of this clonotype. The chain combines TRBV7-7 with TRBJ2-1, with 11 bases lining up with TRBD1. V shed 5 bases and J 1 base; nucleotides not matched to a gene: 10. This CDR3 comprises 18 residues. The V gene's germline CDR1 is SSHAT and CDR2 FNYEAQ (reference sequence). The DNA of the CDR3 is TGTGCCAGCAGCCCCGGACAGGGGGCGCGTATATCCTACAATGAGCAGTTCTTC. Amino acids: CASSPGQGARISYNEQFF. Drawing the rest from reference TRBV7-7 and TRBJ2-1, the complete variable domain is GAGVSQSPRYKVTKRGQDVTLRCDPISSHATLYWYQQALGQGPEFLTYFNYEAQPDKSGLPSDRFSAERPEGSISTLTIQRTEQRDSAMYRCASSPGQGARISYNEQFFGPGTRLTVL.

This clonotype was found a few times. The chain couples TRBV12-3 or TRBV12-4 to TRBJ2-7; perhaps D is TRBD1 or TRBD2 (5 bases each). V was trimmed by 2 bases and J by 2 bases, leaving 10 bases between them. This CDR3 spans 14 amino acids. The CDR3 protein is CASSLWGPAYEQYF. The CDR3 nucleotides read TGTGCCAGCAGTTTATGGGGACCTGCCTACGAGCAGTACTTC.

This clonotype was counted a few times. The genes are TRBV7-9 and TRBJ2-7, with D perhaps TRBD1 (6 bases). The length of the CDR3 is 16 residues. V lost 2 bases and J 6 bases, leaving 20 bases between the germline ends. In germline, CDR1 is SEHNR, CDR2 FQNEAQ (reference sequence). The CDR3 loop is CASSLYGRTTGGEQYF. In DNA, the CDR3 is TGTGCCAGCAGCTTATACGGCAGGACGACAGGTGGCGAGCAGTACTTC.

The V and J genes are TRBV18 and TRBJ2-5; D not certain. Germline V gene lookup returns CDR1 KGHSH and CDR2 LQKENI. Trimming shortened V by 0 bases and J by 9 bases, and 11 bases separated the two germline ends. The CDR3 is 13 residues long. The CDR3 is CASSPPHRRSQYF. In DNA, the CDR3 is TGTGCCAGCTCACCACCTCATAGGCGGTCCCAGTACTTC.

This clonotype has only a few counts. The rearrangement uses TRBV20-1 and TRBJ2-5; TRBD2 matches 11 bases. The CDR3 is 12 amino acids. Looked up from germline, CDR1 is DFQATT and CDR2 is SNEGSKA (reference sequence). The CDR3 sequence is CSMTSGEETQYF. In DNA, the CDR3 is TGCAGCATGACTAGCGGGGAAGAGACCCAGTACTTC.

In this sample, this clonotype turned up a few times. The genes are TRBV6-5 and TRBJ2-3; the match to TRBD2 covers 9 bases. CDR1 and CDR2 from the germline V gene are MNHEY and SVGAGI. There are 16 residues in the CDR3. The J segment lost 5 bases and the V segment lost 6 bases, leaving 12 bases of the junction unmatched. CDR3 in amino acids: CASSQGVAGAGDTQYF. In nucleotides, the CDR3 is TGTGCCAGCAGCCAGGGGGTAGCGGGGGCAGGAGATACGCAGTATTTT.

This rearrangement joins TRBV7-9 to TRBJ1-1; weak D call: TRBD1 (5 bases). Between the trimmed V and J ends, which lost 3 bases and 8 bases, there was a span of 10 bases. The CDR3 is 12 amino acids. Germline assignment: CDR1 SEHNR and CDR2 FQNEAQ (reference sequence). CDR3 coding DNA: TGTGCCAGCAGCTTCAGGGAGTTGGAAGCTTTCTTT. Translated, it gives CASSFRELEAFF.

The sample holds a few counts of this clonotype. The J gene is TRBJ1-1, the V gene TRBV5-1; D unclear. V gave up 2 bases and J gave up 2 bases, with 10 bases separating them. The length of the CDR3 is 14 residues. CDR1 is SGHRS and CDR2 is YFSETQ in the germline V gene. Written as DNA, the CDR3 is TGCGCCAGCAGCTTCACGGATAAAAACACTGAAGCTTTCTTT. The encoded protein is CASSFTDKNTEAFF.

This clonotype was counted a few times. The V gene is TRBV4-1, the J gene TRBJ2-3, with TRBD1 matching over 7 bases. CDR1 MGHRA and CDR2 YSYEKL come from the germline V gene. J gave up 6 bases and V 0 bases, and 9 bases lay outside the gene matches. This CDR3 has 16 amino acids. The CDR3 nucleotides are TGCGCCAGCAGCCAAGATCGGGCCAGGGGGATGGATACGCAGTATTTT. This sequence encodes CASSQDRARGMDTQYF.

At least ten counts were recorded for this clonotype. The chain links TRBV28 to TRBJ2-3, with 9 positions matching TRBD2. This CDR3 contains 16 residues. Germline values: CDR1 MDHEN, CDR2 SYDVKM. With 0 bases clipped from V and 1 base from J, the junction kept 2 bases outside the gene matches. In DNA form, the CDR3 reads TGTGCCAGCAGTTTATGGGTAGCGGGGGGCACAGATACGCAGTATTTT. This translates into CASSLWVAGGTDTQYF.

This chain links TRBV5-1 with TRBJ2-1; TRBD2 agrees at 14 bases. Germline V gene data show CDR1 as SGHRS and CDR2 as YFSETQ. This CDR3 contains 16 residues. V was clipped by 5 bases and J by 4 bases; unmatched bases: 5. This CDR3 reads CASSGLAGGPYNEQFF. The CDR3, as DNA: TGCGCCAGCAGTGGACTAGCGGGGGGACCTTACAATGAGCAGTTCTTC.

This clonotype was recorded a few times. The chain carries TRBV4-1 and TRBJ2-1; D unresolved. CDR1 and CDR2 (germline): MGHRA, YSYEKL. The V end was cut by 4 bases, the J end by 2 bases, with 12 bases between. The CDR3 contains 15 residues. In nucleotides, the CDR3 is TGCGCCAGCAGCCCTTTGCCAGCGACCTACAATGAGCAGTTCTTC. It encodes CASSPLPATYNEQFF.

This clonotype was seen ten or more times. The V and J genes are TRBV7-9 and TRBJ2-5; possibly TRBD2 for D (6 bases). Germline V CDR1 and CDR2: SEHNR, FQNEAQ (reference sequence). V was pared by 4 bases and J by 7 bases, with 13 bases between. CDR3 length: 13 amino acids. DNA for the CDR3: TGTGCCAGCAGCTCCCGGGACTTTTTGACCCAGTACTTC. This translates into CASSSRDFLTQYF.

This clonotype has a handful of counts. This chain connects TRBV5-1 to TRBJ2-1; a possible D gene is TRBD2 (6 bases). V lost 0 bases and J 7 bases, leaving 14 bases between the germline ends. CDR1 and CDR2 (germline): SGHRS, YFSETQ. CDR3 size: 15 residues. The CDR3 loop reads CASSLEPREVNEQFF. The CDR3 DNA is TGCGCCAGCAGCTTGGAGCCTAGGGAGGTGAATGAGCAGTTCTTC.

This clonotype was seen a few times. The gene calls are TRBV20-1 and TRBJ2-1, with 14 bases lining up with TRBD2. The germline V gene encodes CDR1 DFQATT and CDR2 SNEGSKA (reference sequence). With V trimmed by 4 bases and J by 5 bases, 7 bases remained unmatched. This CDR3 contains 16 residues. CDR3: CSAMGLAGALHNEQFF. CDR3 in DNA: TGCAGTGCTATGGGACTAGCGGGGGCCCTACACAATGAGCAGTTCTTC.

V usage is TRBV7-3 and J usage is TRBJ2-1, with a weak D call TRBD1 (5 bases). The germline V and J ends were trimmed by 5 bases and 10 bases, with 12 bases remaining between them. There are 12 residues in the CDR3. Looked up from germline, CDR1 is SGHTA and CDR2 is FQGTGA. The chain's CDR3 is CASSRGAGEQFF. DNA for the CDR3: TGTGCCAGCAGCCGAGGTGCAGGGGAGCAGTTCTTC.

Notes on this clonotype: At one of its ends the junction is not consistent with the germline gene, which may arise from a read error. The rearrangement joins TRBV7-2 to TRBJ2-1, with 10 bases lining up with TRBD1. The germline V gene has CDR1 SGHTA and CDR2 FQGNSA. CDR3 size: 13 residues. Here the CDR3 DNA reads TGTGCCAGCAGCCCCGTGGGCGGGACAGGGGTGGTCTTC. This gives the protein CASSPVGGTGVVF.